A single sample is the source of the 10 T cell receptor beta chains below, sequenced in a study of monozygotic twins with inflammatory bowel disease. After re-calling the 5' RACE reads, TCRdb lists one entry per CDR3 protein, DNA absent. The clone table shows under 200,000 distinct CDR3 sequences, with the ten largest holding approximately 2.5%. The sequenced material came from blood. These receptors all come from a human donor with ulcerative colitis or Crohn's disease, or a healthy co-twin of an affected twin (not recorded which).

This chain joins TRBV29-1 and TRBJ2-1. Looked up from germline, CDR1 is SQVTM and CDR2 is ANQGSEA. This CDR3 comprises 13 residues. The CDR3 is CSVEVSNYNEQFF.

The rearrangement links TRBV27 to TRBJ2-1. CDR1 MNHEY and CDR2 SMNVEV come from the germline V gene (reference sequence). The CDR3 extends over 14 amino acids. CDR3 in amino acids: CASSLAGDVDEQFF.

The J gene is TRBJ2-1, the V gene TRBV7-9; TCRdb's D call, TRBD1, is unchecked because there is no DNA. The CDR3 totals 13 residues. Germline V gene lookup returns CDR1 SEHNR and CDR2 FQNEAQ (reference sequence). The CDR3 is CASSSGAADRAFF.

The genes are TRBV12-3 or TRBV12-4 and TRBJ2-2; the D call from TCRdb, TRBD1, cannot be confirmed without DNA. There are 16 residues in the CDR3. CDR3 residues: CASSYGQGFGAGELFF.

The chain carries TRBV7-3 and TRBJ1-6. From germline, CDR1 is SGHTA and CDR2 FQGTGA. There are 15 residues in the CDR3. The CDR3 loop reads CASRLNGADNSPLHF.

The chain carries TRBV7-8 and TRBJ1-2. From germline, CDR1 is SGHVS and CDR2 FQNEAQ. The CDR3 spans 14 residues. This CDR3 reads CASSLDWGDYGYTF.

This sequence joins TRBV7-2 and TRBJ2-3. The CDR3 is 14 residues long. Germline CDR1 reads SGHTA; CDR2 reads FQGNSA. CDR3 loop: CASSLGYSTDTQYF.

V and J are TRBV29-1 and TRBJ1-5. CDR1 and CDR2 (germline): SQVTM, ANQGSEA. This CDR3 is built from 14 residues. This CDR3 reads CSVASVGGNQPQHF.

The gene calls are TRBV28 and TRBJ2-7; TCRdb selects TRBD1, and the lack of DNA leaves this call unchecked. Germline V gene data show CDR1 as MDHEN and CDR2 as SYDVKM. CDR3 length: 15 residues. This chain's CDR3 is CASSLGGGGVHEQYF.

CDR3 in amino acids: CASSYSRDTEQFF. The chain joins TRBV6-5 to TRBJ2-1. Looked up from germline, CDR1 is MNHEY and CDR2 is SVGAGI. This CDR3 has 13 residues.